Given below is one TCR beta chain in context. Assay: immunoSEQ multiplex PCR; the TCRdb copy retains only in-frame clones and omits some. The sample shows some 15,000 clones, around four fifths of them seen only once. The data stem from a study of PD-1 blockade in classical Hodgkin lymphoma. All patients experienced relapse after autologous stem cell transplantation, and brentuximab vedotin exposure was variable. V shed 5 bases, J shed 4 bases, and the junction held 6 bases outside the gene matches. Germline CDR1 SGHAT, CDR2 FQNNGV. The CDR3 loop spans 15 amino acids. The sequencing used peripheral blood mononuclear cells (PBMCs), collected before the second cycle of nivolumab. The clonotype comes from a human donor with classical Hodgkin lymphoma. The V gene is TRBV11-2, the J gene TRBJ2-1; 9 positions match TRBD2. CDR3: CASSNLAGIYNEQFF. The CDR3 DNA reads as TGTGCCAGCAGCAATCTAGCGGGGATATACAATGAGCAGTTCTTC.